This passage covers 21 T cell receptor beta chains from one sample sequenced in a study of T cells in localized non-small cell lung cancer. Generated by immunoSEQ multiplex PCR, the TCRdb table keeps only in-frame clones and is missing some. The table lists around 15,000 clones, around 85% of them singletons, with around a quarter in the top ten. The sample here was peripheral blood, taken before any cancer treatment. The receptors derive from a female donor older than 55 with stage I squamous cell lung carcinoma.

The genes are TRBV5-6 and TRBJ2-5; 9 nucleotides line up with TRBD2. CDR3 size: 18 residues. The V gene's germline CDR1 is SGHDT and CDR2 YYEEEE. Trimming removed 1 base from V and 1 base from J; junction bases left unmatched: 11. The CDR3 sequence is CASSLRFGGRASQETQYF. CDR3 DNA: TGTGCCAGCAGCTTGAGGTTCGGCGGGAGGGCCTCCCAAGAGACCCAGTACTTC.

The chain combines TRBV5-6 with TRBJ2-7, with D tentatively TRBD2 (5 bases). Germline V gives CDR1 SGHDT, CDR2 YYEEEE. Trimming shortened V by 1 base and J by 1 base, and 9 bases separated the two germline ends. The CDR3 spans 14 residues. This chain's CDR3 is CASSLSGISYEQYF. The CDR3 region has the DNA TGTGCCAGCAGCTTGTCGGGAATTTCCTACGAGCAGTACTTC. The whole variable domain, filled in from reference TRBV5-6 and TRBJ2-7, reads DAGVTQSPTHLIKTRGQQVTLRCSPKSGHDTVSWYQQALGQGPQFIFQYYEEEERQRGNFPDRFSGHQFPNYSSELNVNALLLGDSALYLCASSLSGISYEQYFGPGTRLTVT.

The chain uses TRBV19 and TRBJ1-1; weak D call: TRBD1 (5 bases). This CDR3 contains 11 residues. The V and J ends lost 7 bases and 10 bases respectively, with 13 bases between them. CDR1 LNHDA and CDR2 SQIVND come from the germline V gene (reference sequence). Written as DNA, the CDR3 is TGTGCCAGTATCTATCAGGGTCGAGCTTTCTTT. It is translated as CASIYQGRAFF.

The V and J genes are TRBV7-9 and TRBJ2-5; a weak D match, TRBD2 (6 bases). Germline V gene lookup returns CDR1 SEHNR and CDR2 FQNEAQ (reference sequence). The CDR3 sequence is 14 residues long. Trimming took 5 bases from V and 3 from J, leaving 13 bases between them. For the CDR3, the DNA is TGTGCCAGCAGCCCAGGCACGGGAGAAGAGACCCAGTACTTC. It yields the protein CASSPGTGEETQYF.

The chain links TRBV4-1 to TRBJ2-3, with TRBD2 matching over 9 bases. With V trimmed by 3 bases and J by 5 bases, 9 bases remained unmatched. CDR1 is MGHRA and CDR2 is YSYEKL in the germline V gene. There are 16 residues in the CDR3. The CDR3 here is CASSHPSGAGIDTQYF. Written as DNA, the CDR3 is TGCGCCAGCAGCCATCCTAGCGGGGCCGGGATAGATACGCAGTATTTT.

The chain joins TRBV28 to TRBJ1-2, with D possibly matching TRBD1 (6 bases). The CDR3 totals 13 residues. CDR1 is MDHEN, CDR2 SYDVKM, per germline. The V end lost 7 bases, the J end lost 9 bases, and 18 bases lay between the germline ends. Written as DNA, the CDR3 is TGTGCCAGCACCCTCCCCCAGACAGGAAGCTACACCTTC. Amino acid sequence: CASTLPQTGSYTF.

The chain recombines TRBV7-2 with TRBJ2-1, with D perhaps TRBD1 (6 bases). The CDR3 has 18 amino acids. CDR1 and CDR2 (germline): SGHTA, FQGNSA. V lost 1 base, J lost 3 bases, and 19 bases lay in between. CDR3 sequence reads: CASSLGGVQGGFYNEQFF. CDR3 bases: TGTGCCAGCAGCTTAGGAGGGGTACAGGGCGGATTCTACAATGAGCAGTTCTTC.

Comments on this clone: A far larger clone is off by one base, so a read error is likely. V usage is TRBV6-5 and J usage is TRBJ1-1, with 7 positions matching TRBD1. Germline assignment: CDR1 MNHEY and CDR2 SVGAGI. Germline trimming cut 7 bases from V and 4 bases from J; bases unmatched to any gene: 6. CDR3 size: 13 residues. CDR3: CASNLQGPTEAFF. The CDR3 DNA reads TGTGCCAGCAATCTACAGGGGCCCACTGAAGCTTTCTTT.

This clone has a handful of counts. This chain's CDR3 is CASSELNQPQHF. CDR3 nucleotides: TGTGCCAGCAGTGAATTAAATCAGCCCCAGCATTTT. The V call is TRBV25-1, the J call TRBJ1-5, with no clear D. V was cut by 1 base and J by 4 bases, with 2 bases left in between. CDR1 and CDR2 from the germline V gene are MGHDK and SYGVNS. This CDR3 is 12 amino acids long.

The chain has TRBV5-1 and TRBJ2-5; D uncertain. Germline V gene sequence: CDR1 SGHRS, CDR2 YFSETQ. This CDR3 comprises 13 residues. Trimming shortened V by 1 base and J by 2 bases, and 6 bases separated the two germline ends. The CDR3 loop reads CASSLLQQETQYF. The CDR3 DNA reads as TGCGCCAGCAGCTTGCTACAGCAAGAGACCCAGTACTTC.

This chain links TRBV4-3 with TRBJ2-6; D is perhaps TRBD1 or TRBD2 (5 bases each). CDR3 length: 16 residues. CDR1 is LGHNA and CDR2 is YSLEER in the germline V gene. Trimming took 4 bases from V and 2 from J, leaving 12 bases between them. CDR3 loop: CASSLYRGTGANVLTF. The CDR3 DNA sequence: TGCGCCAGCAGCCTTTACCGGGGCACTGGGGCCAACGTCCTGACTTTC.

This sequence joins TRBV28 and TRBJ2-3; 8 nucleotides line up with TRBD2. V lost 6 bases, J lost 0 bases, and 5 bases stayed unmatched. This CDR3 spans 15 amino acids. CDR1 is MDHEN, CDR2 SYDVKM, per germline. The CDR3 DNA reads as TGTGCCAGCAGCCAACTAGCGGATAGCACAGATACGCAGTATTTT. Its protein product is CASSQLADSTDTQYF. The variable domain in full, completed from reference TRBV28 and TRBJ2-3, reads DVKVTQSSRYLVKRTGEKVFLECVQDMDHENMFWYRQDPGLGLRLIYFSYDVKMKEKGDIPEGYSVSREKKERFSLILESASTNQTSMYLCASSQLADSTDTQYFGPGTRLTVL.

The chain employs TRBV7-6 and TRBJ2-3; unclear D gene. The CDR3 length is 14 residues. CDR1 is SGHVS, CDR2 FNYEAQ, per germline. Trimming took 2 bases from V and 0 from J, leaving 6 bases between them. The DNA of the CDR3 is TGTGCCAGCAGCTTAACCGGGAGCACAGATACGCAGTATTTT. Translated, it gives CASSLTGSTDTQYF.

V usage is TRBV28 and J usage is TRBJ1-1, with D unclear. Germline CDR1 is MDHEN and CDR2 is SYDVKM. V shed 8 bases and J shed 2 bases, with 6 bases lying between them. This CDR3 has 11 residues. The CDR3 protein is CASFVNTEAFF. CDR3 nucleotide sequence: TGTGCCAGCTTTGTAAACACTGAAGCTTTCTTT.

This chain uses TRBV19 with TRBJ2-5; D call uncertain. The ends were cut back, 2 bases at V and 2 bases at J, with 9 bases in the middle. The germline V gene encodes CDR1 LNHDA and CDR2 SQIVND (reference sequence). This CDR3 spans 14 amino acids. CDR3 nucleotides: TGTGCCAGTAGTATAACGGTTGCTCAAGAGACCCAGTACTTC. Translated: CASSITVAQETQYF.

This rearrangement joins TRBV5-1 to TRBJ2-7; 7 nucleotides align to TRBD1. Looked up from germline, CDR1 is SGHRS and CDR2 is YFSETQ. V dropped 3 bases and J dropped 3; count of bases not matched to a gene: 6. The CDR3 runs 14 residues. The CDR3 DNA follows: TGCGCCAGCAGCTCACGGCAGGGGGACTACGAGCAGTACTTC. It encodes CASSSRQGDYEQYF.

The genes are TRBV14 and TRBJ2-5, with 13 bases identical to TRBD2. The CDR3 runs 16 residues. J gave up 2 bases and V 4 bases, and 4 bases lay outside the gene matches. The V gene's germline CDR1 is SGHDN and CDR2 FVKESK. The CDR3 nucleotides are TGTGCCAGCAGCCCCTGGACTAGCGGGAGTCAAGAGACCCAGTACTTC. This encodes CASSPWTSGSQETQYF.

The genes are TRBV19 and TRBJ1-1; TRBD1 is a possible D gene (5 bases). Germline CDR1 LNHDA, CDR2 SQIVND (reference sequence). Trimming removed 8 bases at V and 7 bases at J, with 17 bases between. The length of the CDR3 is 13 residues. The chain's CDR3 is CASSSPGSLEAFF. CDR3 sequence (DNA): TGTGCCAGTTCTTCGCCAGGGTCACTTGAAGCTTTCTTT.

The genes are TRBV6-5 and TRBJ2-7; D is uncertain. The CDR3 extends over 15 amino acids. The germline V gene encodes CDR1 MNHEY and CDR2 SVGAGI. The V end was cut by 2 bases, the J end by 3 bases, with 14 bases between. The CDR3 DNA reads TGTGCCAGCAGTTACGGGCCGGCAGTTGACTACGAGCAGTACTTC. This encodes CASSYGPAVDYEQYF.

In its sample, this clone was seen a few times. One junction end does not reproduce the germline sequence, and a read error may be involved. This rearrangement joins TRBV10-3 to TRBJ2-7, with 7 bases identical to TRBD1. Looked up from germline, CDR1 is ENHRY and CDR2 is SYGVKD. This CDR3 is built from 15 residues. CDR3: CASSYSTGQGDEQYF. CDR3 DNA: TGTGCCAGCAGTTACTCGACAGGGCAAGGAGACGAGCAGTACTTC.

V and J are TRBV5-6 and TRBJ2-1, with 13 bases lining up with TRBD2. This CDR3 has 15 amino acids. The V segment lost 4 bases and the J segment 7 bases; nucleotides outside the gene matches: 5. CDR1 and CDR2 from the germline V gene are SGHDT and YYEEEE. In nucleotides, the CDR3 is TGTGCCAGCAGCCGTGGACTAGCGGGGGAGAATGAGCAGTTCTTC. Its protein product is CASSRGLAGENEQFF.